This T cell receptor (beta chain) derives from a study of blood T cell repertoires in COVID-19 (TCRdb year 2020). For the wider study: Samples covering the acute and convalescent phases of COVID-19 were provided by collaborators in the United States, Italy and Spain. Where available, HLA class I and class II types were obtained from metadata supplied by the sample provider rather than from assay-based typing. Samples came from the ongoing ImmuneRACE study (first 160 participants) plus 1,254 subjects from 6 global collaborators. Deeply sampled blood TCRbeta repertoires from subjects exposed to, actively infected with, or recovered from COVID-19 were included in the dataset. Nearly every sample came with metadata listing a de-identified subject ID, COVID-19 status, age in years and sex. The material from the prospective study consisted of cDNA or gDNA derived from T cells, B-cell-depleted T cells, or PBMCs. The repertoires were released in a freely available public database meant as a resource for research on the immune response to SARS-CoV-2. Findings and caveats that apply to the study as a whole: Clinical and demographic metadata were provided uncurated, with the amount varying by source and participant.

Its CDR3 holds 16 amino acids, cysteine through phenylalanine. This entry keeps only the CDR3 DNA: 48 bases, framed from base 1. The germline V gene sets CDR1 to MDHEN and CDR2 to SYDVKM. V lost 3 bases and J lost 8 bases; the stretch between them is 20 bases long. Each collaborating institution followed its own protocols to collect whole blood in K2EDTA tubes. Collaborator samples were shipped for TCRbeta analysis as frozen whole blood, isolated PBMCs, or DNA extracted from either sample type. The immunoSEQ Assay, a bias-controlled multiplex PCR, was used to amplify TCRbeta CDR3 regions from genomic DNA. In the source study's methods: The number of nucleated cells in each sample was estimated by amplification of reference gene primers within the assay. Sequence reads were collapsed and filtered to measure the absolute abundance of every unique TCRbeta CDR3 rearrangement. For each sample, productive Simpson clonality was calculated as the square root of Simpson's diversity index across productive rearrangements. TCRdb stores this immuneACCESS table with in-frame sequences only. Part of the clones is absent; in the studies checked, under half of the shortfall reflects unresolved V genes, and no reason is known for the rest. The DNA was the basis for D and trimming; V, J and clone size are from that table. The sample table shows more than 85,000 clones, and around nine tenths are seen once. The ten top clones hold 3% to 4% of the sample.

Notes on this clone: It has no known antigen specificity. No base quality information exists; no much larger clone differs at one position.

This clonotype was obtained from a woman aged 65 to 85 with acute or convalescent COVID-19. The rearrangement combines TRBV28 with TRBJ2-4; perhaps TRBD2 is the D gene, with 6 bases matching. Sequenced sample: peripheral blood. The nucleotides read TGTGCCAGCAGTTTTCTCCAGGGAGGACTTAAAGACATTCAGTACTTC. Its protein reads: CASSFLQGGLKDIQYF.